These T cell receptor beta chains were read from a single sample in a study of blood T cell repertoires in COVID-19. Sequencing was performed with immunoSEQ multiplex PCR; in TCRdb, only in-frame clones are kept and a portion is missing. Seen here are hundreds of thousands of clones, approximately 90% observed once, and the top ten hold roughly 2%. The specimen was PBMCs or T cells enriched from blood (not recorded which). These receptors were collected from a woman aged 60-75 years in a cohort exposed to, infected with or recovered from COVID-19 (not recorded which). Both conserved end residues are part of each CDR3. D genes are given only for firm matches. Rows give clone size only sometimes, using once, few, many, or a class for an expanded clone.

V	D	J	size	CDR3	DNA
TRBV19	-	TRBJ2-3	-	CASSPSHTDTQYF	TGTGCCAGTAGTCCTAGCCACACAGATACGCAGTATTTT
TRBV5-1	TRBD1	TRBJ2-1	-	CASSLAAGTGSSYNEQFF	TGCGCCAGCAGCTTGGCCGCGGGGACAGGAAGCTCCTACAATGAGCAGTTCTTC
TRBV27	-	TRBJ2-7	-	CASSLFGRDEQYF	TGTGCCAGCAGTTTATTTGGTCGGGACGAGCAGTACTTC
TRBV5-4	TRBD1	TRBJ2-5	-	CASSYGTGGGQETQYF	TGTGCCAGCAGCTACGGGACAGGGGGCGGCCAAGAGACCCAGTACTTC
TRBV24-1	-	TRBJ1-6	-	CATITGSSYNSPLHF	TGTGCCACCATTACAGGGAGCTCCTATAATTCACCCCTCCACTTT
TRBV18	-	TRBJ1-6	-	CASSPTTSRSGNYNSPLHF	TGTGCCAGCTCACCCACCACCTCACGGTCAGGAAACTATAATTCACCCCTCCACTTT
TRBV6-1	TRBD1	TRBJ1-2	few	CASSEPGQGLGGYTF	TGTGCCAGCAGTGAGCCGGGACAGGGTTTGGGTGGCTACACCTTC
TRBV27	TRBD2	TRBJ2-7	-	CASSPLAGERGSSYEQYF	TGTGCCAGCAGTCCCTTAGCGGGAGAAAGGGGAAGCTCCTACGAGCAGTACTTC
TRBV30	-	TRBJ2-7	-	CAWSVHRVGEQYF	TGTGCCTGGAGTGTTCACAGGGTGGGGGAGCAGTACTTC
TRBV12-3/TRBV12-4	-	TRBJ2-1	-	CASYGGSYNEQFF	TGTGCCAGCTACGGGGGCTCCTACAATGAGCAGTTCTTC
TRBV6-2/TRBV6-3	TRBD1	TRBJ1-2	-	CASSSGTGPNYGYTF	TGTGCCAGCAGTTCAGGGACAGGACCTAACTATGGCTACACCTTC
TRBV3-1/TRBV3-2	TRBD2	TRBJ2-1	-	CASSQAMGGPPHWEQFF	TGTGCCAGCAGCCAAGCGATGGGAGGGCCTCCCCATTGGGAGCAGTTCTTC
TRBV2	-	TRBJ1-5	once	CASSEFLVTAQPQHF	TGTGCCAGCAGTGAATTTTTGGTAACAGCCCAGCCCCAGCATTTT
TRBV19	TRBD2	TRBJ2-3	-	CASSLLAGEGADTQYF	TGTGCCAGTAGTCTACTAGCGGGAGAGGGCGCAGATACGCAGTATTTT
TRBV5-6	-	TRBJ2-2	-	CASSLGGGTGELFF	TGTGCCAGCAGCTTGGGAGGAGGGACCGGGGAGCTGTTTTTT
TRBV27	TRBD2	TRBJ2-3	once	CASSRWPGLAGGTDTQYF	TGTGCCAGCAGCCGCTGGCCGGGACTAGCGGGAGGGACAGATACGCAGTATTTT
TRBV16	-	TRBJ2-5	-	CASSQFRQETQYF	TGTGCCAGCAGCCAATTTCGGCAAGAGACCCAGTACTTC
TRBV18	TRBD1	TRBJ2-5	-	CASSATGAQETQYF	TGTGCCAGCTCAGCAACAGGGGCGCAAGAGACCCAGTACTTC
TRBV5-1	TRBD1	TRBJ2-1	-	CASSDGQVSSYNEQFF	TGCGCCAGCAGCGATGGACAGGTGAGCTCCTACAATGAGCAGTTCTTC
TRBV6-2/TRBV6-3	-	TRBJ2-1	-	CASSYDDRIEQFF	TGTGCCAGCAGTTACGATGACAGAATTGAGCAGTTCTTC
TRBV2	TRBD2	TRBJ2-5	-	CASRASGSSLETQYF	TGTGCCAGCAGAGCTAGCGGGAGCTCTCTGGAGACCCAGTACTTC
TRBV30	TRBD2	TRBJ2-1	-	CAWSSGLAGDHEQFF	TGTGCCTGGAGTTCCGGACTAGCGGGAGACCATGAGCAGTTCTTC
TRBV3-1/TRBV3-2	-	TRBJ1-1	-	CASSHFAGGRNTEAFF	TGTGCCAGCAGCCACTTCGCGGGGGGTAGGAACACTGAAGCTTTCTTT
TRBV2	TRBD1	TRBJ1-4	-	CASSDAGGHEKLFF	TGTGCCAGCAGTGACGCAGGGGGTCATGAAAAACTGTTTTTT
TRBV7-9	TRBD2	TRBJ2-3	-	CASSLFGEGWADTQYF	TGTGCCAGCAGCTTATTTGGGGAGGGATGGGCAGATACGCAGTATTTT